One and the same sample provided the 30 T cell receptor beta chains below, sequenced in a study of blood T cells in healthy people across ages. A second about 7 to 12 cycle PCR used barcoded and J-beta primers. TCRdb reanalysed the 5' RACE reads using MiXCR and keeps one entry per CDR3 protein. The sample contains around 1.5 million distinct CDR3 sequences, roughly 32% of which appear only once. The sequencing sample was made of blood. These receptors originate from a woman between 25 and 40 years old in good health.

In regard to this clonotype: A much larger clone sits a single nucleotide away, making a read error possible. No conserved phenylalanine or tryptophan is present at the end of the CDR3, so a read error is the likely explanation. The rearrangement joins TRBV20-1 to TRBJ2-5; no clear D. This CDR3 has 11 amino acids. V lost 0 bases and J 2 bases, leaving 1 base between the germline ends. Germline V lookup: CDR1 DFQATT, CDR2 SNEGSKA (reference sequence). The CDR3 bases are TGCAGTGCTAGAGATCAAGAGACCCAGTACTAC. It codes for CSARDQETQYY.

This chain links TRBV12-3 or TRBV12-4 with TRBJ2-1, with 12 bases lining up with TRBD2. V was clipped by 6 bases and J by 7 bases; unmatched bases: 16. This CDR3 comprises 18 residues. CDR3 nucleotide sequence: TGTGCCAGCAGCCTACCATCACTAGCGGGGGGTCTGGGTAATGAGCAGTTCTTC. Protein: CASSLPSLAGGLGNEQFF.

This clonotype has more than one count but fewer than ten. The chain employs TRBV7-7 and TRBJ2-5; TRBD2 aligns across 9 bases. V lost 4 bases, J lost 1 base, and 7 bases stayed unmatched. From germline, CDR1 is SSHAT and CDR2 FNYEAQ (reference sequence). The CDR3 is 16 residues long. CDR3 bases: TGTGCCAGCAGCTCGAAAGCGGGGGGCCGCCAAGAGACCCAGTACTTC. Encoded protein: CASSSKAGGRQETQYF.

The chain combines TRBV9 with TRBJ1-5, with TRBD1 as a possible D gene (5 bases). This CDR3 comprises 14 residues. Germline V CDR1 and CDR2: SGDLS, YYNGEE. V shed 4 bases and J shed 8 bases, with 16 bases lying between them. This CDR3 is CASSPRDQGEPQHF. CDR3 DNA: TGTGCCAGCAGCCCTCGGGACCAGGGAGAGCCCCAGCATTTT.

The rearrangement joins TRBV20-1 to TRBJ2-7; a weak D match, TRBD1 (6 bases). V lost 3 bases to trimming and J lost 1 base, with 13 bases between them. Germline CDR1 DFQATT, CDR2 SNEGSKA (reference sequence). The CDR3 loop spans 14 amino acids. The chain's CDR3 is CSASPITGSYEQYF. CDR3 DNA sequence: TGCAGTGCTAGTCCCATAACAGGGTCCTACGAGCAGTACTTC.

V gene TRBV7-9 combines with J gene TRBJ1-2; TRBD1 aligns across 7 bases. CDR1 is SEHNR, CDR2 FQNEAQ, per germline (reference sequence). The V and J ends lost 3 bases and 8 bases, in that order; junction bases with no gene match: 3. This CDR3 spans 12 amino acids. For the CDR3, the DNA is TGTGCCAGCAGCTTGACAGGGAAGGGCTACACCTTC. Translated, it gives CASSLTGKGYTF.

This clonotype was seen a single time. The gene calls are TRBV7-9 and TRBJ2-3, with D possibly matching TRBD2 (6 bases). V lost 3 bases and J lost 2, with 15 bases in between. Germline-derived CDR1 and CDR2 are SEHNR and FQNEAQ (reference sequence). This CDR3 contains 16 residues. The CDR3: CASSFASSSDTDTQYF. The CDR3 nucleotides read TGTGCCAGCAGCTTTGCATCGTCTAGCGACACAGATACGCAGTATTTT.

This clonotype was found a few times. The CDR3: CASSEPSGTSGTSTDTQYF. The DNA of the CDR3 is TGTGCCAGCAGTGAGCCGTCCGGGACTAGCGGGACTAGCACAGATACGCAGTATTTT. The J gene is TRBJ2-3, the V gene TRBV25-1, with 13 bases aligning to TRBD2. With V trimmed by 3 bases and J by 0 bases, 9 bases remained unmatched. The CDR3 length is 19 residues. Germline V CDR1 and CDR2: MGHDK, SYGVNS.

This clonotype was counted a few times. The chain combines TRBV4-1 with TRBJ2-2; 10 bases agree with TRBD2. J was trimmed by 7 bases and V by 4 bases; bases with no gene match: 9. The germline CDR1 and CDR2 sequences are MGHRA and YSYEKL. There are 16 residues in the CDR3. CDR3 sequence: CASSPITSGVDGELFF. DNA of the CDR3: TGCGCCAGCAGCCCTATAACTAGCGGGGTGGACGGGGAGCTGTTTTTT.

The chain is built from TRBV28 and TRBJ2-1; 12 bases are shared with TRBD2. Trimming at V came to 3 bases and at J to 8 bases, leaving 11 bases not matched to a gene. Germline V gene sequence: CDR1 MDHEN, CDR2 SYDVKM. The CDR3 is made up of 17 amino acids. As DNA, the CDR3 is TGTGCCAGCAGTTTGAGTGGGACCCTAGCGGGGGGGGATGAGCAGTTCTTC. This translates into CASSLSGTLAGGDEQFF.

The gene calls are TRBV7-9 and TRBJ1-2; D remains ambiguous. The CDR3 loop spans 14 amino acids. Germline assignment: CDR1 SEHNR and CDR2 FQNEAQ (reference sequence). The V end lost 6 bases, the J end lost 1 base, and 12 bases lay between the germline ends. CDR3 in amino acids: CASRRMGDNYGYTF. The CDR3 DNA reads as TGTGCCAGCAGGCGTATGGGTGATAACTATGGCTACACCTTC.

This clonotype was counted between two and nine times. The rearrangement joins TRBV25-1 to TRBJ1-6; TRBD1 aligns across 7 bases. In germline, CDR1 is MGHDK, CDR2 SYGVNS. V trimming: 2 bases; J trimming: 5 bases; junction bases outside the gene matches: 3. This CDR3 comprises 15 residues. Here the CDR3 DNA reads TGTGCCAGCAGTGAAAGTCAGGGGGATAATTCACCCCTCCACTTT. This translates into CASSESQGDNSPLHF.

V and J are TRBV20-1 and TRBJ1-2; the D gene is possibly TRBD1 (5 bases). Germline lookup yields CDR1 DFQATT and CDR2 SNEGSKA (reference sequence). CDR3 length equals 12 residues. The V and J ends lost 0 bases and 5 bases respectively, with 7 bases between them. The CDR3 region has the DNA TGCAGTGCTAGAGAGCGGGGGTATGGCTACACCTTC. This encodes CSARERGYGYTF.

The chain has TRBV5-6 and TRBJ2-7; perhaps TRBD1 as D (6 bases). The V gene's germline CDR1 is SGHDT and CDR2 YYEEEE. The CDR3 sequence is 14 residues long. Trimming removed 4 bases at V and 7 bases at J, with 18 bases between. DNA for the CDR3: TGTGCCAGCAGCCAGGGGCGGTGGACCCCAGAGCAGTACTTC. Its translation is CASSQGRWTPEQYF.

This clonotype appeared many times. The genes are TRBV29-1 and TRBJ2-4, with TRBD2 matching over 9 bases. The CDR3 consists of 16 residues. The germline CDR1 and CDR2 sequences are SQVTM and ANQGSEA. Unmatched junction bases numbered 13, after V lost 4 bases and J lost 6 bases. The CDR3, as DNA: TGCAGCGTTGGGCTAGCGGGAAGGTTTGGCAGAAACATTCAGTACTTC. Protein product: CSVGLAGRFGRNIQYF.

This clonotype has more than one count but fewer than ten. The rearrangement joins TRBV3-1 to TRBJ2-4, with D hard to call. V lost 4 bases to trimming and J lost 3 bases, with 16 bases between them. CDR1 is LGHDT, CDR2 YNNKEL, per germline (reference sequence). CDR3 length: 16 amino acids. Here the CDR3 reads CASSPWVASNKNIQYF. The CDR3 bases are TGTGCCAGCAGCCCCTGGGTGGCAAGTAACAAAAACATTCAGTACTTC.

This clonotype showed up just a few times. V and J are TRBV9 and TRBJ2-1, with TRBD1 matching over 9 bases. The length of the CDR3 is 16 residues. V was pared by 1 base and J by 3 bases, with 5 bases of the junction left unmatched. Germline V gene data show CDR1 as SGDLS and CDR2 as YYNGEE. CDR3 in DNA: TGTGCCAGCAGCGTACTAGGGGGACAGGGCTACAATGAGCAGTTCTTC. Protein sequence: CASSVLGGQGYNEQFF.

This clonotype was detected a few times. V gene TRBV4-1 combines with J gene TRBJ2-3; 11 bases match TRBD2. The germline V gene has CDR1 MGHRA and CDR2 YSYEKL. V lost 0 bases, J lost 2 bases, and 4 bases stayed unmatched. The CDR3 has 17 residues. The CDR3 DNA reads TGCGCCAGCAGCCAAGACGGGACTAGCGGAACCACAGATACGCAGTATTTT. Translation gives CASSQDGTSGTTDTQYF.

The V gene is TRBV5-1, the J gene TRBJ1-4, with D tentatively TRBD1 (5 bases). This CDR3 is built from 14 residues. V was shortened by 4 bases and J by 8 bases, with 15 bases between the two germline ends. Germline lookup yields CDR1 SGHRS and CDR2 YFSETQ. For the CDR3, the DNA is TGCGCCAGCAGCCCACAGGTGCCAGAGGAAAAACTGTTTTTT. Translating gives CASSPQVPEEKLFF.

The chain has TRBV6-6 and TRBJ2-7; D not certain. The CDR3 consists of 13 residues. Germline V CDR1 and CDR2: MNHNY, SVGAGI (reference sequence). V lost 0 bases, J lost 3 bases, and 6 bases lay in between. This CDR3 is CASSYSYSYEQYF. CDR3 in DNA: TGTGCCAGCAGTTACTCATACAGCTACGAGCAGTACTTC.

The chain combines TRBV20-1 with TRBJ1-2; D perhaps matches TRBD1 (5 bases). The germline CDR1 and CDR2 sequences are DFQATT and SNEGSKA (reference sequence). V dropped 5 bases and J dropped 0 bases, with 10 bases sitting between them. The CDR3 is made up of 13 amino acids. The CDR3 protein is CSAPGQANYGYTF. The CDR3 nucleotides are TGCAGTGCTCCAGGGCAGGCTAACTATGGCTACACCTTC.

CDR3 in DNA: TGCAGTACCCTCATGACAGGGGACTACGAGCAGTACTTC. It encodes CSTLMTGDYEQYF. The chain is built from TRBV20-1 and TRBJ2-7, with 8 bases fitting TRBD1. The trim removed 8 bases at V and 3 bases at J, leaving 9 bases unmatched. Germline V gene data show CDR1 as DFQATT and CDR2 as SNEGSKA (reference sequence). This CDR3 region has 13 residues.

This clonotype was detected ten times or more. CDR3 coding DNA: TGTGCCAGCAGCCAAGGGACTATCGATGAGCAGTTCTTC. Translated, it gives CASSQGTIDEQFF. V gene TRBV3-1 combines with J gene TRBJ2-1; tentatively, D is TRBD2 (6 bases). The germline CDR1 and CDR2 sequences are LGHDT and YNNKEL (reference sequence). The V and J ends lost 1 base and 8 bases respectively, with 9 bases between them. This CDR3 has 13 residues.

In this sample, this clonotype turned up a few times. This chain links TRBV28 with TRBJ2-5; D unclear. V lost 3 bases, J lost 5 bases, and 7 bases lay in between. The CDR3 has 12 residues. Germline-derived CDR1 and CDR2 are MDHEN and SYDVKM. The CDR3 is CASSFQAETQYF. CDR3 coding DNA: TGTGCCAGCAGTTTCCAGGCGGAGACCCAGTACTTC.

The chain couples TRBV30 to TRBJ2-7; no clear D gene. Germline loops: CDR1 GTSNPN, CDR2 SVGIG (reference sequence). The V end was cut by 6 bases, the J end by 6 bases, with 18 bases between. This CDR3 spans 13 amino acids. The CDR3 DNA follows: TGTGCCTGTTTTTCGGACGTAAGAGTCGAGCAGTACTTC. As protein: CACFSDVRVEQYF.

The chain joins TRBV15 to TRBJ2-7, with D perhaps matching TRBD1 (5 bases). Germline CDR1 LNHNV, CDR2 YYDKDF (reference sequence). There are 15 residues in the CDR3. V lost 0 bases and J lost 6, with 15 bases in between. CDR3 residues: CATSRDPGIGSEQYF. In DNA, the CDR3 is TGTGCCACCAGCAGAGACCCAGGGATAGGAAGCGAGCAGTACTTC.

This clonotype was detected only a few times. The CDR3 protein is CSALRDRAYYGYTF. The CDR3 DNA reads as TGCAGTGCTCTTCGGGACAGGGCCTACTATGGCTACACCTTC. This chain connects TRBV20-1 to TRBJ1-2; TRBD1 matches 9 bases. Trimming took 5 bases from V and 3 from J; bases not matched to a gene: 7. CDR3 length: 14 amino acids. Germline values: CDR1 DFQATT, CDR2 SNEGSKA (reference sequence).

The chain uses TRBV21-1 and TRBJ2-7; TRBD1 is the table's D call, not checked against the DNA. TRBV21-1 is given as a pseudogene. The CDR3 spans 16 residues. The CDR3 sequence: CASSKVGTTSSYEQYF. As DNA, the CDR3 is TGTGCCAGCAGCAAAGTAGGGACAACCTCTTCCTACGAGCAGTACTTC.

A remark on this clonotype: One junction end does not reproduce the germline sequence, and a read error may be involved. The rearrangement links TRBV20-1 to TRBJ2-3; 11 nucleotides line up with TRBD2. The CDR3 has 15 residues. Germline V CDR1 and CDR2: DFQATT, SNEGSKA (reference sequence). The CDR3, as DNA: TGCAGTACTAGAGGGGGACTAGCGGGCACAGATACGCAGTATTTT. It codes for CSTRGGLAGTDTQYF.

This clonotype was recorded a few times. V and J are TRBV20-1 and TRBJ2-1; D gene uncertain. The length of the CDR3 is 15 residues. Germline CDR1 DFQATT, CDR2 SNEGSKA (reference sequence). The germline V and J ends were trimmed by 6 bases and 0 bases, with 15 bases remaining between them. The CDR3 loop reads CSAEVGYPSYNEQFF. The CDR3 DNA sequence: TGCAGTGCCGAGGTCGGGTACCCCTCCTACAATGAGCAGTTCTTC.